Listed below are T cell receptor beta chains from one sample, sequenced in a study of T cell repertoires in cytomegalovirus infection. TCRdb used MiXCR to reprocess the reads, holding one entry per CDR3 protein. The sample records about 600,000 distinct CDR3 sequences, less than 25% being singletons. The sample was CD8+ T cells from PBMCs. The receptor set was obtained from a human donor in good health (CMV status not recorded). Some clones in this sample may be carry-over from other donors' samples. Each CDR3 is given without its conserved first and last residue.

TRBV6-2/TRBV6-3	TRBJ2-7	ASSYLWGDLEEQY
TRBV20-1	TRBJ2-7	SARGYWDEQY
TRBV6-8	TRBJ1-5	ASNRGCNQPQH
TRBV10-3	TRBJ2-3	AITGSGASTDTQY
TRBV14	TRBJ2-7	ASSQDRTGAYEQY
TRBV28	TRBJ2-3	ASTSLDSRTDTQY
TRBV7-6	TRBJ1-1	ASSQEGDTEAF
TRBV7-9	TRBJ1-2	ASSEETVYGYT
TRBV20-1	TRBJ1-1	SAREIDREYSTEAF
TRBV7-8	TRBJ2-1	ASSLRGGAYNEQF
TRBV2	TRBJ1-5	ASAGTLSNQPQH
TRBV6-1	TRBJ2-1	ASRTQGVEQF
TRBV7-9	TRBJ1-1	TSSPTGGLDTEAF
TRBV19	TRBJ2-7	VSSQTSGGTYEQY
TRBV14	TRBJ2-3	ASSQEATGRLPDTQY
TRBV6-8	TRBJ2-1	ASSTRREYNEQF
TRBV5-5	TRBJ1-1	ASRFQGAAEAF
TRBV7-9	TRBJ2-5	ASSPGQGLQETQY
TRBV24-1	TRBJ2-6	ATSDRAGGSGANVLT
TRBV7-2	TRBJ2-3	ASSFLDRGQRDTQY
TRBV7-9	TRBJ1-2	ASSDPRTGEGYT
TRBV19	TRBJ2-1	ASSPFRTYNEQF
TRBV27	TRBJ2-2	ASSKLGQTTGELF
TRBV20-1	TRBJ1-2	RPPLLEDYT
TRBV5-1	TRBJ2-1	ASSTSTGTPYNEQF
TRBV19	TRBJ1-1	ASSTPQGANTEAF
TRBV7-9	TRBJ1-1	ASSLIRGLNTEAF
TRBV13	TRBJ1-1	ASSLDSGSTEAF
TRBV2	TRBJ1-4	ASSEYTVATNEKLF
TRBV10-3	TRBJ2-1	AIGIGVGVMNEQF
TRBV7-9	TRBJ2-1	ATPPYNEQF
TRBV7-2	TRBJ2-1	ASRRGTNYNEQF
TRBV20-1	TRBJ2-1	SASSAVPSGSYNEQF
TRBV15	TRBJ2-6	ATRQLSGANVLT
TRBV20-1	TRBJ1-2	SARDKGSVFLYGYT
TRBV28	TRBJ1-5	ASSLGTDRWLGPQH
TRBV12-3/TRBV12-4	TRBJ2-4	ASSVTGTLAKNIQY
TRBV7-6	TRBJ2-1	ASSETSGGYNEQF
TRBV12-3/TRBV12-4	TRBJ2-1	ASSLQGAYNEQF
TRBV6-1	TRBJ1-6	ASTPGQGGSPLH
TRBV19	TRBJ2-2	ASSSGLAGDGELF
TRBV5-1	TRBJ1-1	ASSPDPGQRGIGTEAF
TRBV7-9	TRBJ2-1	ASSLSQGAYNEQF
TRBV7-9	TRBJ2-3	ASSSLLGTGGYTDTQY
TRBV7-3	TRBJ1-1	ASSLIGGFGTEAF
TRBV28	TRBJ1-2	ASSLVVTAGNYGYT
TRBV7-9	TRBJ2-5	ASRIGYETQY